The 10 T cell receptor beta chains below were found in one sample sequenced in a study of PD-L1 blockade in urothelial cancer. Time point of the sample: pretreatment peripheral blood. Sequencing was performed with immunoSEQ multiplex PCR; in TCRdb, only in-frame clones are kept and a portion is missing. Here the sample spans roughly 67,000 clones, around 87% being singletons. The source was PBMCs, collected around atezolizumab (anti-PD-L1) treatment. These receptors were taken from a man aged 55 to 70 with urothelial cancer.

CDR3 nucleotides: TGTGCCAGCAGAAACAGGGAAATGCAGTTCTTC. This encodes CASRNREMQFF. The chain uses TRBV6-1 and TRBJ2-1, with D possibly TRBD1 on 6 matching bases. The CDR3 consists of 11 residues. Looked up from germline, CDR1 is MNHNS and CDR2 is SASEGT. Trimming stripped 6 bases from V and 12 bases from J, with 12 bases between.

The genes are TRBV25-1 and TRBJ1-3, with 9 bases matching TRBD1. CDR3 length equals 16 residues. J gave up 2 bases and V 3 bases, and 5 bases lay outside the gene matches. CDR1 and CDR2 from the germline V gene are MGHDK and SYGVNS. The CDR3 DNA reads TGTGCCAGCAGTGACCGACAGGGGGGGCCTGGAAACACCATATATTTT. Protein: CASSDRQGGPGNTIYF.

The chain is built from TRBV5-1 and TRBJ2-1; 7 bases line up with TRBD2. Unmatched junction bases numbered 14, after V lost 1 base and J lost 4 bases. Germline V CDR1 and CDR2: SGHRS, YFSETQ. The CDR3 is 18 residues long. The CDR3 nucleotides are TGCGCCAGCAGCTTGAAGGGCGGGGGAGCCGGTTGGTACAATGAGCAGTTCTTC. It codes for CASSLKGGGAGWYNEQFF.

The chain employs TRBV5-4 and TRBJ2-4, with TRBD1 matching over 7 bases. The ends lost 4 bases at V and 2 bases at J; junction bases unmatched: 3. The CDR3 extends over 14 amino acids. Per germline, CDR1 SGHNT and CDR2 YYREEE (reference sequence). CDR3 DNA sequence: TGTGCCAGCAGCCAACAGGGGTCCAAAAACATTCAGTACTTC. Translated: CASSQQGSKNIQYF.

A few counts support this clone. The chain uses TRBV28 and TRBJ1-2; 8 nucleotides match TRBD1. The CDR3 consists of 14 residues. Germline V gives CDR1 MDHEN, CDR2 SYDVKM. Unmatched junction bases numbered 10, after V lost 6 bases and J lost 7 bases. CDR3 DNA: TGTGCCAGCAGCCAACCAGACAGGGGCGGTGGCTACACCTTC. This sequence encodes CASSQPDRGGGYTF.

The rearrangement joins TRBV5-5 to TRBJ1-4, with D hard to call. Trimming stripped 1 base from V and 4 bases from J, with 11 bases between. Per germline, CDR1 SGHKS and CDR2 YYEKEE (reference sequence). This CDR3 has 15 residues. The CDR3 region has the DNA TGTGCCAGCAGCTTGTTGCCCGGGATTAATGAAAAACTGTTTTTT. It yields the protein CASSLLPGINEKLFF.

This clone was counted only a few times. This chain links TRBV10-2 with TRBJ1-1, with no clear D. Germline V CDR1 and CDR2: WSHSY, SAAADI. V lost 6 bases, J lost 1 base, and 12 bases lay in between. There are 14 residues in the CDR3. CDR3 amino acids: CASREEQRNTEAFF. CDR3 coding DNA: TGCGCCAGCAGAGAAGAACAGAGGAACACTGAAGCTTTCTTT.

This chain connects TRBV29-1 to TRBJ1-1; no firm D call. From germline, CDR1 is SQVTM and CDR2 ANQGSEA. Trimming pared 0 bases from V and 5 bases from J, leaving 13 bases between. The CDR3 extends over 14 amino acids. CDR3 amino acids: CSVEDPNPGTEAFF. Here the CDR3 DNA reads TGCAGCGTTGAAGATCCCAACCCGGGGACTGAAGCTTTCTTT.

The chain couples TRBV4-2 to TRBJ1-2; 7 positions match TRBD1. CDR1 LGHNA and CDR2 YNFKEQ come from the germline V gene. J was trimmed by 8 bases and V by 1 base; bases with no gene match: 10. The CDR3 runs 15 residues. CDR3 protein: CASSQGNTGVGGYTF. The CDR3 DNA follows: TGTGCCAGCAGCCAAGGTAACACAGGGGTTGGCGGCTACACCTTC.

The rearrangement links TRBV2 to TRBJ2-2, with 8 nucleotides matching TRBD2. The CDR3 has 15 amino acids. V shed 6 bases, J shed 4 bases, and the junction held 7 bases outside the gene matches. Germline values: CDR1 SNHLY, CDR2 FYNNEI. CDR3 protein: CASSPERGRTGELFF. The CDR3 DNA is TGTGCCAGCAGCCCAGAGCGGGGGCGCACCGGGGAGCTGTTTTTT.